The source of this TCR beta chain is a study of blood T cells in healthy people across ages. Study outcomes and limitations: With age, beta diversity per million T cells declined roughly linearly, significantly by approximately 41.

This clonotype was counted between two and nine times. Its target is unknown. Through a sample-barcoded 5' primer and a J-beta primer mix, a second PCR was run for about 6 to 11 cycles. TCRdb reanalysed the 5' RACE reads using MiXCR and keeps one entry per CDR3 protein. The sample lists approximately 800,000 distinct CDR3 sequences, about 62% occurring once. The source of this sequence is a man younger than 45 in good health. The sample taken for sequencing was blood.

The chain's CDR3 is CATRSPSLTETQYF. CDR3 nucleotide sequence: TGTGCCACCAGGTCTCCTAGCCTGACGGAGACCCAGTACTTC. The chain recombines TRBV15 with TRBJ2-5, with D maybe TRBD2 (5 bases). Trimming took 6 bases from V and 5 from J, leaving 16 bases between them. Per germline, CDR1 LNHNV and CDR2 YYDKDF (reference sequence). The CDR3 extends over 14 amino acids.